This paragraph covers one T cell receptor (beta chain) sequence. Its antigen has not been determined. Per-base quality was not reported, and no clone a single base away is much larger than it. This specimen's time point label, interpreted: pretreatment peripheral blood. A total of 25 to 35 patients with locally advanced or metastatic urothelial carcinoma, treated at Memorial Sloan Kettering on a trial protocol, made up the cohort. Peripheral blood mononuclear cells were collected pretreatment and during treatment, at between 1 and 8 total time points per patient. The Qiagen DNeasy Blood extraction kit was used to purify genomic DNA from total PBMCs and tumor samples. PBMCs were collected pretreatment and during treatment, and were isolated and stored as previously described. Each PCR received spiked-in synthetic TCR analog templates so that absolute template abundance could be estimated from read counts. The immunoSEQ assay was used to amplify TCRbeta CDR3 regions from genomic DNA with bias-controlled V and J gene primers. Rearranged TCRbeta segments were sequenced at approximately 20X coverage. The paper's processing steps were these. Sequencing errors were corrected by clustering and CDR3s were annotated against IMGT to assign V, D and J genes. Downstream analyses used only productive TCRbeta rearrangements, leaving out any out-of-frame or stop-codon sequences. To compute clonality, Shannon entropy was normalized by the log of the number of unique productive sequences and then subtracted from one. Clones differing between time points or between blood and tumor were identified by Fisher's exact test with Benjamini-Hochberg correction at adjusted p below 0.01. In its TCRdb copy, this immuneACCESS table keeps in-frame sequences only and misses some clones. Where compared with another copy, unresolved V genes explain less than half of these, and the others have no known cause. The V and J calls and clone size are taken from that table; D and trimming were inferred from the DNA. This sample gives about 43,000 clones in total; approximately 80% of them show up just once. 16% of the sample lies in the top ten.

This sample is drawn from a study of PD-L1 blockade in urothelial cancer (dated by TCRdb to 2015 to 2018). About the investigation overall: All patients started therapy in the mid-2010s and received atezolizumab 1,200 mg intravenously every 3 weeks. Durable clinical benefit was achieved by nine patients and was not achieved by 20 patients. Blood samples were analyzed at 3 weeks after treatment start (second dose) and at 6 weeks after treatment start. Twenty-five of 29 patients were males with bladder-origin urothelial cancer, and 18 of 29 reported a prior smoking history. In the same patients, pretreatment tumors underwent whole exome sequencing and RNA sequencing in addition to TCR sequencing. Durable clinical benefit was defined as a progression-free survival longer than 6 months, and TCR features were additionally tested against progression-free survival and overall survival. Around 29 patients had pretreatment blood TCR-seq, some 24 had at least one posttreatment blood collection, and some 24 had tumor TCR-seq. A median of about 150,000 T cells and tens of thousands of unique TCRs was obtained from blood samples, and a median clonality of approximately 0.08 was observed. An ECOG performance status of 0 or 1 was recorded for the patients, and 0 to 3 prior chemotherapy regimens had been received by the patients. Pretreatment tumor samples, along with matched peripheral blood serially collected before and after atezolizumab treatment, were subjected to TCR sequencing. Somatic, immune and clinical correlates of response to PD-L1 blockade with atezolizumab in urothelial cancer were the focus of an exploratory multi-omic analysis. Overall study outcomes, separate from this receptor: Improved progression-free and overall survival was found to be associated with pretreatment peripheral blood TCR clonality below the median. Because the sample size was small (n of about 29) and many of the analyses were exploratory, the results are meant to be hypothesis-generating. At 3 weeks after the start of treatment, tumor-associated TCR clones in peripheral blood had expanded more in patients with durable benefit (n of about 20, p = 0.022).

According to the germline V gene, CDR1 reads SGHRS and CDR2 reads YFSETQ. V ends up 2 bases short and J 0 bases short, with an unmatched junction base count of 10. Including the terminal cysteine and phenylalanine, the CDR3 comprises 17 residues. Only the CDR3 part of the read is kept: 51 bases, read in frame from the first base. Sequenced here: PBMCs, sampled around atezolizumab (anti-PD-L1) treatment. The chain joins TRBV5-1 to TRBJ2-7; 8 junctional bases match TRBD1. The origin of this receptor is a man between 60 and 75 years old with urothelial cancer. The nucleotide sequence is TGCGCCAGCAGCTTAGGGACAGGCAGTCGGGACTCCTACGAGCAGTACTTC. The encoded protein is CASSLGTGSRDSYEQYF. The CDR3 plus the reference TRBV5-1 and TRBJ2-7 genes for the other parts give the full variable domain: KAGVTQTPRYLIKTRGQQVTLSCSPISGHRSVSWYQQTPGQGLQFLFEYFSETQRNKGNFPGRFSGRQFSNSRSEMNVSTLELGDSALYLCASSLGTGSRDSYEQYFGPGTRLTVT.